The table lists the clone carrying this TCR beta chain with many counts. Its antigen remains unidentified. Template switching, a step in the protocol, added a universal primer site, and cDNA carried unique molecular identifiers. MiXCR, run by TCRdb on the 5' RACE reads, gives a single entry per CDR3 protein. The sample includes about 900,000 distinct CDR3 sequences, around 12% seen only once; the top ten take about 1.5%. Trimming left V 5 bases short and J 3 bases short, with 10 bases between. The CDR3 runs to 12 residues. The V gene's germline CDR1 is SQVTM and CDR2 ANQGSEA. This sample was included in a study of identical twins. Whole-study findings and limits: Modelling approaches yielded underestimates of out-of-frame TCR alpha sharing between monozygotic twins. Zero-insertion analyses were open to partial confounding by invariant MAIT and iNKT cells.

This sample also appeared in a second study, on yellow fever vaccine responses in identical twins. That report notes: The authors reported partly convergent, partly personalized vaccine responses in identical twins.

The sample comprised PBMCs. This receptor was identified in a woman aged 18 to 35 in good health. V is TRBV29-1 and J is TRBJ1-2, with D maybe TRBD1 (5 bases). Here the CDR3 reads CSVPPGDYGYTF. The CDR3 nucleotides are TGCAGCGTTCCGCCGGGGGACTATGGCTACACCTTC.